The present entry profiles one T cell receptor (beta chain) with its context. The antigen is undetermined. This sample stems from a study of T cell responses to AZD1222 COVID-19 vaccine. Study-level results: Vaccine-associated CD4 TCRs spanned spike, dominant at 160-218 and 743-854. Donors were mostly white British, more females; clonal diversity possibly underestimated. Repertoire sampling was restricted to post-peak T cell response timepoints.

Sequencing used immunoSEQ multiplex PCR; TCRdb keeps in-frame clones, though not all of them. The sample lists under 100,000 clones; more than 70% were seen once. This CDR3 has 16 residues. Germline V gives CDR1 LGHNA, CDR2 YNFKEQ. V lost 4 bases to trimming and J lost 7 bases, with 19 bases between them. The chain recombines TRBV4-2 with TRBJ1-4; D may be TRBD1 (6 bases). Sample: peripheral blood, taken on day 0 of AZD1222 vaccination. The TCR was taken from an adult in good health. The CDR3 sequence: CASSLSGTGGGEKLFF. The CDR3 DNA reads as TGTGCCAGCAGCCTTAGCGGAACCGGAGGGGGTGAAAAACTGTTTTTT.